Each of the 24 T cell receptor beta chains below was sequenced from the same sample in a study of blood T cell repertoires in COVID-19. TCRdb's table, derived via immunoSEQ multiplex PCR, lists solely in-frame clones and lacks some. Among 210,000 or so clones listed, 80% were seen once. The sequencing input was PBMCs or T cells enriched from blood (not recorded which). The receptors come from a man in his thirties or forties with acute COVID-19.

Only a few counts were recorded for this clone. The V and J genes are TRBV18 and TRBJ1-6; D is undetermined. Germline CDR1 and CDR2: KGHSH and LQKENI. The CDR3 extends over 15 amino acids. V lost 6 bases and J lost 7, with 16 bases in between. This CDR3 is CASSPVVDSNSPLHF. As DNA, the CDR3 is TGTGCCAGCTCCCCCGTGGTGGACTCGAATTCACCCCTCCACTTT.

This clone was detected only once. The V call is TRBV18, the J call TRBJ1-6; 9 bases fit TRBD1. The V segment lost 0 bases and the J segment 7 bases; nucleotides outside the gene matches: 7. CDR1 is KGHSH and CDR2 is LQKENI in the germline V gene. The length of the CDR3 is 17 residues. This chain's CDR3 is CASSPPGQGVRNSPLHF. The CDR3 DNA reads TGTGCCAGCTCACCACCGGGACAGGGAGTCAGGAATTCACCCCTCCACTTT.

This clone was counted once. The CDR3: CATSAGNPYNSPLHF. In nucleotides, the CDR3 is TGTGCCACCAGCGCCGGGAATCCCTATAATTCACCCCTCCACTTT. The rearrangement uses TRBV15 and TRBJ1-6; unclear D gene. CDR3 length: 15 residues. V shed 5 bases and J shed 2 bases, with 10 bases lying between them. Germline assignment: CDR1 LNHNV and CDR2 YYDKDF (reference sequence).

This clone was seen only once. The chain has TRBV10-2 and TRBJ1-1; TRBD1 might be the D (5 bases). The CDR3 is 14 residues long. V lost 3 bases, J lost 0 bases, and 8 bases lay in between. Germline assignment: CDR1 WSHSY and CDR2 SAAADI. In DNA, the CDR3 is TGCGCCAGCAGTGATTGGGGCATGAACACTGAAGCTTTCTTT. Amino acids: CASSDWGMNTEAFF.

The chain links TRBV24-1 to TRBJ2-5, with TRBD1 identical over 8 bases. V dropped 3 bases and J dropped 5; count of bases not matched to a gene: 7. The CDR3 consists of 15 residues. In germline, CDR1 is KGHDR, CDR2 SFDVKD. The CDR3 is CATSDPGGLGETQYF. CDR3 bases: TGTGCCACCAGTGATCCAGGGGGCCTGGGGGAGACCCAGTACTTC.

The chain couples TRBV30 to TRBJ1-2, with D perhaps TRBD1 (5 bases). Trimming stripped 1 base from V and 6 bases from J, with 9 bases between. Looked up from germline, CDR1 is GTSNPN and CDR2 is SVGIG (reference sequence). This CDR3 is built from 12 residues. CDR3 amino acids: CAWSDGGNGYTF. CDR3 DNA: TGTGCCTGGAGTGACGGGGGGAATGGCTACACCTTC.

V and J are TRBV27 and TRBJ2-1; D remains unclear. The CDR3 spans 14 residues. Trimming pared 5 bases from V and 0 bases from J, leaving 8 bases between. Per the germline V gene, CDR1 is MNHEY and CDR2 is SMNVEV (reference sequence). The CDR3 nucleotides read TGTGCCAGCAGTCCCCAGTCCTCCTACAATGAGCAGTTCTTC. It encodes CASSPQSSYNEQFF.

This clone has only a few counts. The chain links TRBV19 to TRBJ2-7, with TRBD1 identical over 8 bases. The length of the CDR3 is 13 residues. Looked up from germline, CDR1 is LNHDA and CDR2 is SQIVND (reference sequence). J gave up 3 bases and V 8 bases, and 6 bases lay outside the gene matches. This chain's CDR3 is CASGAGQDYEQYF. CDR3 bases: TGTGCCAGTGGCGCGGGACAGGACTACGAGCAGTACTTC.

The rearrangement links TRBV6-5 to TRBJ1-1; D is possibly TRBD1 (6 bases). Trimming cost V 2 bases and J 10 bases, with 8 bases left between them. The CDR3 covers 11 residues. CDR1 and CDR2 from the germline V gene are MNHEY and SVGAGI. The CDR3 sequence is CASSYRGAAFF. CDR3 bases: TGTGCCAGCAGTTACCGGGGGGCAGCTTTCTTT.

The chain uses TRBV3-1 (or the pseudogene TRBV3-2) and TRBJ1-1, with 9 bases that match TRBD1. V lost 4 bases and J lost 10; bases outside the gene matches: 13. Germline loops: CDR1 LGHDT, CDR2 YNNKEL (reference sequence). The CDR3 length is 15 residues. The DNA for the CDR3 is TGTGCCAGCAGCCCATCCGGGACAGGGAGTATAGTAGCTTTCTTT. It specifies CASSPSGTGSIVAFF.

The chain carries TRBV29-1 and TRBJ2-1, with 10 bases aligning to TRBD2. Germline lookup yields CDR1 SQVTM and CDR2 ANQGSEA. The CDR3 runs to 16 residues. Losses at the gene ends were 3 bases for V and 8 bases for J; bases not matched to a gene: 13. The chain's CDR3 is CSVDPPGAGGPDEQFF. The CDR3, as DNA: TGCAGCGTTGACCCCCCGGGAGCGGGGGGGCCCGATGAGCAGTTCTTC.

The chain employs TRBV11-2 and TRBJ1-1, with D uncertain. Germline CDR1 and CDR2: SGHAT and FQNNGV. V was shortened by 0 bases and J by 3 bases, with 11 bases between the two germline ends. The CDR3 covers 15 residues. In DNA form, the CDR3 reads TGTGCCAGCAGCTTAGAGGTTGACACCGACACTGAAGCTTTCTTT. Protein product: CASSLEVDTDTEAFF.

V is TRBV6-4 and J is TRBJ1-5; tentative D call: TRBD1 (6 bases). The CDR3 consists of 14 residues. Deletions cut 6 bases from V and 0 bases from J, with 9 bases between. The germline V gene encodes CDR1 MRHNA and CDR2 SNTAGT. CDR3 amino acids: CASSQGPSNQPQHF. The CDR3 DNA sequence: TGTGCCAGCAGCCAGGGGCCTAGCAATCAGCCCCAGCATTTT.

The chain links TRBV28 to TRBJ2-1; 8 nucleotides match TRBD1. V dropped 6 bases and J dropped 14; count of bases not matched to a gene: 9. The CDR3 covers 12 residues. Germline-derived CDR1 and CDR2 are MDHEN and SYDVKM. CDR3 nucleotide sequence: TGTGCCAGCAGCCAAACCGGGACAGGCGAGTTCTTC. Translating it yields CASSQTGTGEFF.

The chain has TRBV6-5 and TRBJ1-2, with 10 nucleotides matching TRBD1. With V trimmed by 6 bases and J by 7 bases, 5 bases remained unmatched. This CDR3 has 13 residues. CDR1 is MNHEY and CDR2 is SVGAGI in the germline V gene. This CDR3 reads CASRRDRGGGYTF. In DNA form, the CDR3 reads TGTGCCAGCAGGAGGGACAGGGGCGGTGGCTACACCTTC.

This clone was observed a handful of times. The gene calls are TRBV12-3 or TRBV12-4 and TRBJ2-2, with no clear D. This CDR3 contains 13 residues. Trimming stripped 6 bases from V and 4 bases from J, with 9 bases between. CDR3 coding DNA: TGTGCCAGCAGCCGTACAAGCACCGGGGAGCTGTTTTTT. This gives the protein CASSRTSTGELFF.

V gene TRBV29-1 combines with J gene TRBJ1-1; the D is unclear. CDR1 is SQVTM and CDR2 is ANQGSEA in the germline V gene. The V end lost 1 base, the J end lost 7 bases, and 7 bases lay between the germline ends. The CDR3 extends over 11 amino acids. DNA of the CDR3: TGCAGCGTTGAAGTTGTCCTTGAAGCTTTCTTT. The encoded protein is CSVEVVLEAFF.

The chain combines TRBV19 with TRBJ2-7, with 9 bases aligning to TRBD1. The CDR3 loop spans 15 amino acids. After removal of 10 bases from V and 2 bases from J, the junction contained 12 bases not matched to a gene. Germline V gives CDR1 LNHDA, CDR2 SQIVND (reference sequence). The DNA for the CDR3 is TGTGCCACCGCCTCCGGACAGGGGAGGACCTACGAGCAGTACTTC. This encodes CATASGQGRTYEQYF.

This clone was detected once. This chain uses TRBV6-5 with TRBJ2-7, with 11 bases that match TRBD2. Germline values: CDR1 MNHEY, CDR2 SVGAGI. J was trimmed by 6 bases and V by 2 bases; bases with no gene match: 9. The CDR3 has 16 residues. CDR3 protein: CASSYVATSGGPEQYF. Written as DNA, the CDR3 is TGTGCCAGCAGTTACGTCGCTACTAGCGGGGGTCCCGAGCAGTACTTC.

In its sample, this clone was seen once. The genes are TRBV3-1 (or the pseudogene TRBV3-2) and TRBJ2-1, with unresolved D. CDR3 size: 15 residues. Trimming shortened V by 1 base and J by 4 bases, and 11 bases separated the two germline ends. Germline V gives CDR1 LGHDT, CDR2 YNNKEL (reference sequence). As DNA, the CDR3 is TGTGCCAGCAGCCAAGGTCCCCCATCATACAATGAGCAGTTCTTC. Its translation: CASSQGPPSYNEQFF.

The J gene is TRBJ2-7, the V gene TRBV6-5, with 9 bases that match TRBD1. This CDR3 comprises 14 residues. Germline V gene data show CDR1 as MNHEY and CDR2 as SVGAGI. The junction had 0 bases not matched to a gene; V was cut back by 0 bases and J by 3 bases. The CDR3 nucleotides read TGTGCCAGCAGTTACTCGACAGGGGGCTACGAGCAGTACTTC. This encodes CASSYSTGGYEQYF.

The J gene is TRBJ1-1, the V gene TRBV3-1 (or the pseudogene TRBV3-2), with 9 nucleotides matching TRBD1. CDR3 length: 13 residues. The trim removed 5 bases at V and 5 bases at J, leaving 3 bases unmatched. The V gene's germline CDR1 is LGHDT and CDR2 YNNKEL (reference sequence). The chain's CDR3 is CASSTGGLTEAFF. CDR3 nucleotides: TGTGCCAGCAGCACAGGGGGCTTAACTGAAGCTTTCTTT.

V and J are TRBV12-3 or TRBV12-4 and TRBJ1-5; unclear D gene. Trimming shortened V by 1 base and J by 6 bases, and 7 bases separated the two germline ends. CDR3 size: 13 residues. The CDR3 is CASSLDIFQPQHF. The DNA for the CDR3 is TGTGCCAGCAGTTTAGATATATTTCAGCCCCAGCATTTT.

The chain combines TRBV7-6 with TRBJ2-7, with 10 bases matching TRBD1. This CDR3 has 15 amino acids. J was trimmed by 4 bases and V by 4 bases; bases with no gene match: 7. In germline, CDR1 is SGHVS, CDR2 FNYEAQ. CDR3 protein: CASSSAGTGAYEQYF. In DNA, the CDR3 is TGTGCCAGCAGCTCAGCCGGGACAGGGGCGTACGAGCAGTACTTC.